This T cell receptor beta chain stems from a study of blood T cell repertoires in COVID-19. Germline CDR1 PRHDT, CDR2 FYEKMQ (reference sequence). J lost 5 bases, V lost 7 bases, and 10 bases had no gene match. The CDR3 covers 15 residues. The repertoire was sequenced with immunoSEQ multiplex PCR; TCRdb's copy has only in-frame clones and lacks some. The data contain some 670,000 clones, 85% to 90% of them seen just once; the ten biggest clones take up roughly 0.26%. The receptor comes from a woman under 30 with acute or convalescent COVID-19. V usage is TRBV13 and J usage is TRBJ2-3; 9 bases align to TRBD1. Material: peripheral blood. CDR3: CASTDRDRVEDTQYF. The CDR3 coding sequence is TGTGCCAGCACCGACCGGGACAGGGTGGAAGATACGCAGTATTTT.